The rows below give T cell receptor beta chains drawn from one sample of a study of STAT3 mutations in large granular lymphocyte leukemia. The protocol was immunoSEQ multiplex PCR, while the TCRdb copy is restricted to in-frame clones and leaves out a portion. The profile shows more than 25,000 clones, 60% to 85% of them singletons. Sequencing was carried out using peripheral blood mononuclear cells. Receptors originate from a woman aged 45 to 65 with T-cell large granular lymphocyte leukemia. Some clones in this sample may be carry-over from other donors' samples. CDR3s include the opening cysteine and the closing phenylalanine or tryptophan. The D gene is left open where the match is weak. For some rows the clone size is stated as once, few or many, or as a class when expanded; others skip it.

NA,TRBJ2-7,TRBV15,NA,TGTGCCACCAGAGGACGGGCAGGAGGTCGGATCGAGCAGTACTTC,CATRGRAGGRIEQYF
NA,TRBJ1-2,TRBV29-1,NA,TGCAGCGTTGAACAGGGTGGCTATGGCTACACCTTC,CSVEQGGYGYTF
NA,TRBJ1-1,TRBV7-9,NA,TGTGCCAGCAGCCCCCCGCGCGAGATGAACACTGAAGCTTTCTTT,CASSPPREMNTEAFF
NA,TRBJ1-1,TRBV28,NA,TGTGCCGGTATGGGGCATACTGAAGCTTTCTTT,CAGMGHTEAFF
TRBD2,TRBJ2-5,TRBV9,NA,TGTGCCAGCAGCCCAACGGTAGCGGGACCCCAAGAGACCCAGTACTTC,CASSPTVAGPQETQYF
NA,TRBJ2-3,TRBV27,few,TGTGCCAGCAGCAGGTCAGGGGGGGGAACTCGACGCACAGATACGCAGTATTTT,CASSRSGGGTRRTDTQYF
NA,TRBJ2-3,TRBV13,NA,TGTGCCAGCAGCCGGGTGACCTGGCAAGATACGCAGTATTTT,CASSRVTWQDTQYF
TRBD1,TRBJ2-7,TRBV29-1,NA,TGCAGCGTTGGGGACAGCCCCTACGAGCAGTACTTC,CSVGDSPYEQYF
TRBD2,TRBJ2-1,TRBV5-1,NA,TGCGCCAGCAGCCTAGACGGACTAGTACTCAATGAGCAGTTCTTC,CASSLDGLVLNEQFF
NA,TRBJ1-1,TRBV29-1,NA,TGCAGCGGGGGGGGGCTGAACACTGAAGCTTTCTTT,CSGGGLNTEAFF
NA,TRBJ2-2,TRBV25-1,NA,TGTGCCAGCAGTCGAGAAGGGTCCTTTACCGGGGAGCTGTTTTTT,CASSREGSFTGELFF
NA,TRBJ2-1,TRBV5-4,NA,TGTGCCAGCACCAACGTGCGGTCCGACTTCTGGGACAATGAGCAGTTCTTC,CASTNVRSDFWDNEQFF
NA,TRBJ2-1,TRBV7-9,NA,TGTGCCAGCAGCTTAGAGGGGACTCTCCTTGAGCAGTTCTTC,CASSLEGTLLEQFF
NA,TRBJ2-1,TRBV7-9,NA,TGTGCCAGCAGCTTAGGTATAGATTACAATGAGCAGTTCTTC,CASSLGIDYNEQFF
NA,TRBJ1-2,TRBV5-4,NA,TGTGCCAGCAGCTTGGACAGATACTATGGCTACACCTTC,CASSLDRYYGYTF
NA,TRBJ2-1,TRBV2,NA,TGTGCCAGCAGTGTTCAAAGCGTGGAGCAGTTCTTC,CASSVQSVEQFF
NA,TRBJ2-1,TRBV14,few,TGTGCCAGCAGCCCTTTCCTCTCGGCAGGCATCAATGAGCAGTTCTTC,CASSPFLSAGINEQFF
NA,TRBJ1-2,TRBV18,NA,TGTGCCAGCTCACCCGAGAACGGCTCCTATGGCTACACCTTC,CASSPENGSYGYTF
TRBD1,TRBJ1-1,TRBV29-1,NA,TGCAGCGCTCGACAGGGGGAGGCTGAAGCTTTCTTT,CSARQGEAEAFF
TRBD1,TRBJ1-3,TRBV18,NA,TGTGCCAGCTCACCAAGGACAGGTTCTGGAAACACCATATATTTT,CASSPRTGSGNTIYF
TRBD1,TRBJ2-7,TRBV30,NA,TGTGCCTGGAGTAAAGGACAGGGCTACGAGCAGTACTTC,CAWSKGQGYEQYF
TRBD1,TRBJ2-5,TRBV7-9,NA,TGTGCCAGCAGCTCACAGGGGGCTGAAGAGACCCAGTACTTC,CASSSQGAEETQYF
TRBD1,TRBJ1-5,TRBV18,once,TGTGCCAGCTCACGGACAGGGAACAATCAGCCCCAGCATTTT,CASSRTGNNQPQHF
TRBD1,TRBJ1-1,TRBV19,NA,TGTGCCAGTGTGACAGGGGCGACGCACATGAACACTGAAGCTTTCTTT,CASVTGATHMNTEAFF
NA,TRBJ1-2,TRBV30,once,TGTGCCTGGGGACCCCAGGGAGACTATGGCTACACCTTC,CAWGPQGDYGYTF
TRBD1,TRBJ1-2,TRBV6-5,large,TGTGCCAGCAGCAGGGGGGCTAACTATGGCTACACCTTC,CASSRGANYGYTF
NA,TRBJ2-3,TRBV7-2,once,TGTGCCAGCAGCTTCCGGGTTAGCACAGATACGCAGTATTTT,CASSFRVSTDTQYF
NA,TRBJ2-7,TRBV2,NA,TGTGCCAGCAACCTCGACAGAACCTACGAGCAGTACTTC,CASNLDRTYEQYF
NA,TRBJ2-5,TRBV11-3,NA,TGTGCCAGCAGCTTTAATTCGGGACCTCAAGAGACCCAGTACTTC,CASSFNSGPQETQYF
NA,TRBJ2-7,TRBV5-7,few,TGTGCCAGCAGCTTCCCCCCGTACTTC,CASSFPPYF
NA,TRBJ1-1,TRBV5-1,NA,TGCGCCAGCAGCTTGGTAGGACGCGAAGCTTTCTTT,CASSLVGREAFF
TRBD1,TRBJ1-5,TRBV6-1,NA,TGTGCCAGCAGTGATGTGGGACAGGGGAATCAGCCCCAGCATTTT,CASSDVGQGNQPQHF
TRBD2,TRBJ2-7,TRBV27,NA,TGTGCCAGCAGTGCCCCGGGACTAGCGGTCTACGAGCAGTACTTC,CASSAPGLAVYEQYF
TRBD2,TRBJ2-1,TRBV29-1,NA,TGCAGCATTCGACGGGGGGAGAACTCCAATGAGCAGTTCTTC,CSIRRGENSNEQFF
NA,TRBJ2-7,TRBV11-2,NA,TGTGCCAGCAGTCGACAGGTAGACTCCTACGAGCAGTACTTC,CASSRQVDSYEQYF
NA,TRBJ1-3,TRBV29-1,NA,TGCAGCGTCCGAAACTCTGGAAACACCATATATTTT,CSVRNSGNTIYF
TRBD1,TRBJ2-7,TRBV30,NA,TGTGCCTGGGGCCTTGGGACAGGGATTGTATACGAGCAGTACTTC,CAWGLGTGIVYEQYF
TRBD1,TRBJ2-7,TRBV5-4,NA,TGTGCCAGCAGCTTGTCAGGACAGGGTTACGAGCAGTACTTC,CASSLSGQGYEQYF
TRBD2,TRBJ2-3,TRBV2,NA,TGTGCCAGCAAGTTTCCTTTCTCTGCTAGCGGTAACACAGATACGCAGTATTTT,CASKFPFSASGNTDTQYF
NA,TRBJ2-7,TRBV5-5,NA,TGTGCCAGCAGCTGGGGGGACCGCCACCCCTACGAGCAGTACTTC,CASSWGDRHPYEQYF
NA,TRBJ1-2,TRBV5-4,NA,TGTGCCAGCAAATCCGGGGGGGAAGGCTACACCTTC,CASKSGGEGYTF
NA,TRBJ2-3,TRBV18,NA,TGTGCCAGCTCACCGACTAACACCCGAGATACGCAGTATTTT,CASSPTNTRDTQYF
NA,TRBJ2-7,TRBV6-5,NA,TGTGCCAGCAGTTACTGGAAAAGTGGTGAGCAGTACTTC,CASSYWKSGEQYF
TRBD2,TRBJ2-7,TRBV7-2,NA,TGTGCCAGCAGCTTAGCGCCTAGCGGGAGCTCCCCCTACGAGCAGTACTTC,CASSLAPSGSSPYEQYF
NA,TRBJ1-1,TRBV18,NA,TGTGCCAGCTCACCACTGGACAGGAACACTGAAGCTTTCTTT,CASSPLDRNTEAFF
TRBD2,TRBJ2-5,TRBV5-1,NA,TGCGCCAGCGCTCGTACGACAGTTAGCGGGAGGGAGACCCAGTACTTC,CASARTTVSGRETQYF
TRBD1,TRBJ2-5,TRBV7-2,NA,TGTGCCAGCAGCTTATACGGGACAGGGGAGCAAGAGACCCAGTACTTC,CASSLYGTGEQETQYF
TRBD1,TRBJ2-3,TRBV7-9,NA,TGTGCCAGCAGCTTTAGGGGGCTGGCAGATACGCAGTATTTT,CASSFRGLADTQYF
NA,TRBJ2-3,TRBV7-9,NA,TGTGCCAGCAGCTTAGCGGGACCCTACACAGATACGCAGTATTTT,CASSLAGPYTDTQYF
TRBD1,TRBJ2-7,TRBV5-1,NA,TGCGCCAGCAGTCGGGGACAGGGAAGTGCGTACGAGCAGTACTTC,CASSRGQGSAYEQYF
NA,TRBJ2-3,TRBV29-1,NA,TGCAGCGTTGATCGATTAGGTGTAGATACGCAGTATTTT,CSVDRLGVDTQYF
TRBD2,TRBJ2-3,TRBV7-9,once,TGTGCCAGCAGCTTATGGACTAGCGGGTCAGATACGCAGTATTTT,CASSLWTSGSDTQYF
NA,TRBJ1-3,TRBV5-4,NA,TGTGCCAGCAGTCCTGGGGAACCTGGAAACACCATATATTTT,CASSPGEPGNTIYF
NA,TRBJ2-7,TRBV7-2,NA,TGTGCCAGCAGCTTACTCCCCTACGAGCAGTACTTC,CASSLLPYEQYF
NA,TRBJ2-7,TRBV5-4,NA,TGTGCCAGCAGCTTCGGGGGAGAAAGTTGGGAGCAGTACTTC,CASSFGGESWEQYF
NA,TRBJ2-5,TRBV5-4,NA,TGTGCCAGCAGCTTGAAGACGGGCGGAGCCCCACAAGAGACCCAGTACTTC,CASSLKTGGAPQETQYF
TRBD1,TRBJ1-5,TRBV2,NA,TGTGCCAGCAGTCCGGACAGGGAAAATCAGCCCCAGCATTTT,CASSPDRENQPQHF
NA,TRBJ2-7,TRBV27,NA,TGTGCCAGCAGTTTAGCAGTCAACTCCTACGAGCAGTACTTC,CASSLAVNSYEQYF
TRBD1,TRBJ2-3,TRBV14,NA,TGTGCCAGCAGCCCGACAGGGGGTTACTCAACTAGCACAGATACGCAGTATTTT,CASSPTGGYSTSTDTQYF